This T cell receptor beta chain originates from a study of T cells in Graves' hyperthyroidism and ophthalmopathy. Study findings and constraints: Most thyroid clonotypes with frequency above 0.001 were detected in blood.

The germline V gene has CDR1 SGHTA and CDR2 FQGNSA. The CDR3 consists of 14 residues. V was pared by 3 bases and J by 4 bases, with 13 bases between. TCR beta CDR3 sequences were amplified from RNA transcripts. The TCR CDR3 first-round RT-PCR relied on the HTBI primer set. TCRdb reanalysed the multiplex PCR reads using MiXCR and keeps one entry per CDR3 protein. The sample records around 350,000 distinct CDR3 sequences, 19% being singletons. In this sample, this clonotype turned up many times. Its specificity is unknown. The source is a woman aged 18-29 years with Graves' hyperthyroidism. The chain links TRBV7-2 to TRBJ2-7; D uncertain. The sequencing sample was made of blood. This CDR3 is CASSFTDQLYEQYF. DNA for the CDR3: TGTGCCAGCAGCTTCACAGACCAACTGTACGAGCAGTACTTC.